The rows below give T cell receptor beta chains drawn from one sample of a study of blood T cell repertoires in COVID-19. The method was immunoSEQ multiplex PCR; TCRdb's version includes in-frame clones alone and lacks a portion of them. This sample has more than 200,000 clones, with roughly 80% found just once. Material: peripheral blood. The receptors here all came from a woman over 75 with acute or convalescent COVID-19. CDR3s include the opening cysteine and the closing phenylalanine or tryptophan. The D gene is left open where the match is weak. The size field is filled for only some rows; it gives once, few, many or a size class.

v_gene	j_gene	d_gene	abundance	CDR3nt	CDR3aa
TRBV19	TRBJ1-1	.	.	TGTGCCAGTAGTCCCTCCTGGGGGGGTCCGAACACTGAAGCTTTCTTT	CASSPSWGGPNTEAFF
TRBV19	TRBJ1-3	TRBD1	once	TGTGCCAGTAGTACTGTACAGGGGTCTGGAAACACCATATATTTT	CASSTVQGSGNTIYF
TRBV15	TRBJ1-2	.	few	TGTGCCACCAGCAGAGACCGGACGGACTCTGGCTACACCTTC	CATSRDRTDSGYTF
TRBV11-2	TRBJ2-5	.	few	TGTGCCAGCAGCCTCCTCGGTGGTCACCTGGAGACCCAGTACTTC	CASSLLGGHLETQYF
TRBV14	TRBJ2-1	.	.	TGTGCCAGCAGCACCCCCCCGGGGTATGAGCAGTTCTTC	CASSTPPGYEQFF
TRBV29-1	TRBJ1-2	.	.	TGCAGCGTTGTTTCGGGGGGCGGTGGCGGCTACACCTTC	CSVVSGGGGGYTF
TRBV18	TRBJ1-1	TRBD1	.	TGTGCCAGCTCCGTCGGACAGGGGAACACTGAAGCTTTCTTT	CASSVGQGNTEAFF
TRBV9	TRBJ2-3	TRBD2	.	TGTGCCAGCAGCGTAGCTGGCGGGGGGGTCGGAACGCAGTATTTT	CASSVAGGGVGTQYF
TRBV19	TRBJ2-7	TRBD1	.	TGTGCCAGTAGTTTACAGGGGTACGAGCAGTACTTC	CASSLQGYEQYF
TRBV7-8	TRBJ2-5	TRBD2	once	TGTGCCAGCAGCTTAAAGAGTGTTTGGCGGGAGCCACAAGAGACCCAGTACTTC	CASSLKSVWREPQETQYF
TRBV19	TRBJ1-1	.	few	TGTGCCAGTAGGTCGGCGGACATTACGAACACTGAAGCTTTCTTT	CASRSADITNTEAFF
TRBV6-4	TRBJ2-7	TRBD2	.	TGTGCCAGCAGCGTTAGCGGGGGGGCGTTCCACGAGCAGTACTTC	CASSVSGGAFHEQYF
TRBV19	TRBJ2-1	TRBD2	.	TGTGCCAGTAGTACCACAGCGGGGGGGACGAATGAGCAGTTCTTC	CASSTTAGGTNEQFF
TRBV2	TRBJ2-3	TRBD2	.	TGTGCCAGCATCAAGGAACTAGCGGCCACAGATACGCAGTATTTT	CASIKELAATDTQYF
TRBV20-1	TRBJ1-6	.	.	TGCAGTGCTACTGACCCGGGACTACCCCTCCACTTT	CSATDPGLPLHF
TRBV19	TRBJ1-1	.	.	TGTGCCAGTAGTGCAGTCGTCTCGTCCCGTTACACTGAAGCTTTCTTT	CASSAVVSSRYTEAFF
TRBV3-1/TRBV3-2	TRBJ2-1	TRBD2	few	TGTGCCAGCAGCCCCCGTGGGGGGGGATCCTACAATGAGCAGTTCTTC	CASSPRGGGSYNEQFF
TRBV19	TRBJ2-7	TRBD1	.	TGTGCCAGCGCACGGGACAGCTCCTACGAGCAGTACTTC	CASARDSSYEQYF
TRBV24-1	TRBJ2-4	.	.	TGTGCCACCAGTGACCCTAACCTACCAATTCAGTACTTC	CATSDPNLPIQYF
TRBV7-8	TRBJ2-7	.	.	TGTGCCAGCAGCTTAATCGGACAGAACTACGAGCAGTACTTC	CASSLIGQNYEQYF
TRBV28	TRBJ1-1	.	.	TGTGCCAGCAGTTGGAGGACTCAGGACACTGAAGCTTTCTTT	CASSWRTQDTEAFF
TRBV7-2	TRBJ2-2	.	.	TGTGCCAGCAGCTTAGTAGCAGGGCAGGTGGTCGGGGAGCTGTTTTTT	CASSLVAGQVVGELFF
TRBV27	TRBJ2-5	.	.	TGTGCCAGCATAGGGCAGGGTGTTGGTGCCCAGTACTTC	CASIGQGVGAQYF
TRBV5-1	TRBJ2-3	.	few	TGCGCCAGCAGCTTGGCAGGGAGGATAGATACGCAGTATTTT	CASSLAGRIDTQYF
TRBV5-1	TRBJ2-5	.	few	TGCGCCAGCAGCTTGGCGCTAGCGGAGGGGGTGGAGACCCAGTACTTC	CASSLALAEGVETQYF
TRBV6-5	TRBJ1-1	.	few	TGTGCCGTCCGGGACACCGACAAGAACACTGAAGCTTTCTTT	CAVRDTDKNTEAFF
TRBV18	TRBJ2-7	TRBD1	.	TGTGCCAGCTCACCACCACTTGGGACAGGGGGCAAGTACGAGCAGTACTTC	CASSPPLGTGGKYEQYF
TRBV10-3	TRBJ1-1	.	once	TGTGCCATCAAAGAGTCCTACACTGAAGCTTTCTTT	CAIKESYTEAFF
TRBV24-1	TRBJ2-7	.	.	TGTGCCACCAGTGATTTCAGCGAGCAGTACTTC	CATSDFSEQYF
TRBV2	TRBJ2-7	TRBD2	.	TGTGCCAGCAGTGAAGGACTAGCGGGAGCGAACGAGCAGTACTTC	CASSEGLAGANEQYF
TRBV28	TRBJ1-1	.	once	TGTGCCAGCAGACACCAGGGGCCGAACACTGAAGCTTTCTTT	CASRHQGPNTEAFF
TRBV3-1/TRBV3-2	TRBJ2-7	TRBD2	.	TGTGCCAGCAGCCATACTAGCGGGGGTTACGAGCAGTACTTC	CASSHTSGGYEQYF
TRBV9	TRBJ1-2	.	.	TGTGCCAGCAGCCCTGGGGCGGGGGGCTACACCTTC	CASSPGAGGYTF
TRBV9	TRBJ1-2	.	.	TGTGCCAGCAGCGTAGAAGGCAGAGGCCCTGATGGCTACACCTTC	CASSVEGRGPDGYTF
TRBV28	TRBJ2-1	TRBD2	.	TGTGCCAGCAGTTCCATACCCCAACTAGCGGGAGGGCCAATTGAGCAGTTCTTC	CASSSIPQLAGGPIEQFF
TRBV30	TRBJ1-6	.	few	TGTGCCTGGAGTGAAGTTCCCAGGCCCCTCCACTTT	CAWSEVPRPLHF
TRBV5-1	TRBJ2-7	TRBD1	.	TGCGCCAGCAGCACCGACAGGGGGTACTACGAGCAGTACTTC	CASSTDRGYYEQYF
TRBV3-1/TRBV3-2	TRBJ1-3	TRBD1	.	TGTGCCAGCAGCCACCTTCGATCCGGGACAGGGTCCGGAAACACCATATATTTT	CASSHLRSGTGSGNTIYF
TRBV9	TRBJ2-2	TRBD1	.	TGTGCCAGCAGCGCACATCCCGGGACAGGGGGCTTCGGGGAGCTGTTTTTT	CASSAHPGTGGFGELFF
TRBV30	TRBJ2-1	TRBD2	.	TGTGCCTGGAGTGTAGGACTAGCGGGGTACAATGAGCAGTTCTTC	CAWSVGLAGYNEQFF
TRBV24-1	TRBJ2-5	.	.	TGTGCCACCAGTGTGTCAGGGGCGGATGAGACCCAGTACTTC	CATSVSGADETQYF
TRBV7-2	TRBJ2-1	TRBD1	.	TGTGCCAGCAGCCGCTCGAGGGACAGGGCACGCGATGAGCAGTTCTTC	CASSRSRDRARDEQFF
TRBV12-3/TRBV12-4	TRBJ1-5	.	.	TGTGCCAGCACCGCAGGCTACCAGCCCCAGCATTTT	CASTAGYQPQHF
TRBV10-2	TRBJ2-7	.	.	TGCGCCAGCAGTGTCGGGGTCTACGAGCAGTACTTC	CASSVGVYEQYF
TRBV30	TRBJ2-3	.	.	TGTGCCTGGAGTGAGGGGGTTGTCACAGATACGCAGTATTTT	CAWSEGVVTDTQYF
TRBV9	TRBJ1-4	TRBD1	.	TGTGCCAGCAGCGCCATTACAGGGGGCGATGAAAAACTGTTTTTT	CASSAITGGDEKLFF
TRBV2	TRBJ1-3	.	.	TGTGCCAGCAGTAGGAACCAGGGTGCCTCTGGAAACACCATATATTTT	CASSRNQGASGNTIYF
TRBV9	TRBJ2-2	.	.	TGTGCCAGCAGCGGGATAACAGGGCTCGCCGGGGAGCTGTTTTTT	CASSGITGLAGELFF
TRBV5-5	TRBJ2-7	.	.	TGTGCCAGCAGCCCGAGGGGGTCCTCAGTGGACGAGCAGTACTTC	CASSPRGSSVDEQYF
TRBV4-3	TRBJ2-4	.	.	TGCGCCAGCAGCCAAGAAGATGGGGGGGCCAAAAACATTCAGTACTTC	CASSQEDGGAKNIQYF
TRBV29-1	TRBJ2-3	.	once	TGCAGCGTTGAACGGGGAAGCACAGATACGCAGTATTTT	CSVERGSTDTQYF
TRBV7-8	TRBJ2-1	TRBD1	.	TGTGCCAGCAGCTCGGAGACAGGGCTCGCTAACAATGAGCAGTTCTTC	CASSSETGLANNEQFF
TRBV9	TRBJ1-4	TRBD1	.	TGTGCCAGCAGTACAGGGGGCCTGGGGGAAAAACTGTTTTTT	CASSTGGLGEKLFF
TRBV5-4	TRBJ2-2	TRBD2	.	TGTGCCAGCAGCTTGACTAGCGAGGGCACCGGGGAGCTGTTTTTT	CASSLTSEGTGELFF
TRBV5-6	TRBJ2-3	TRBD1	few	TGTGCCAGCAGCTGGACAGGGGGCGAAACGCAGTATTTT	CASSWTGGETQYF
TRBV9	TRBJ1-6	TRBD1	few	TGTGCCAGCAGTGAGTCCGGGACAGAAAATTCACCCCTCCACTTT	CASSESGTENSPLHF
TRBV11-3	TRBJ2-5	TRBD1	.	TGTGCCAGCAGCGTAACAGGGGTTGGACTGGAGACCCAGTACTTC	CASSVTGVGLETQYF
TRBV28	TRBJ2-3	TRBD1	.	TGTGCCAGCAGTGTGAGGGGCCGGACAGGGACTTCTAGCACAGATACGCAGTATTTT	CASSVRGRTGTSSTDTQYF
TRBV18	TRBJ1-1	.	.	TGTGCCAGCTCACCTGGACAAGACAGAATGTCCACTGAAGCTTTCTTT	CASSPGQDRMSTEAFF